This passage covers 27 T cell receptor beta chains from one sample sequenced in a study of T cell changes during pregnancy in multiple sclerosis. TCRdb's table, derived via immunoSEQ multiplex PCR, lists solely in-frame clones and lacks some. Of about 30,000 clones listed, around 90% are singletons. This specimen was peripheral blood, taken in the second trimester of pregnancy. The receptors shown here come from a female donor in good health, enrolled as a control in a pregnancy study.

About this clone itself: At one end the junction does not follow the germline gene, possibly because of a read error. The rearrangement joins TRBV4-1 to TRBJ1-2, with a possible D match to TRBD1 (5 bases). Germline CDR1 and CDR2: MGHRA and YSYEKL. The CDR3 loop spans 13 amino acids. The CDR3 nucleotides read TGCGCCAGCAGCCAGTACGCGGGGGGAGGCTACATCTTC. Its protein is CASSQYAGGGYIF.

J is TRBJ1-6 and V is TRBV28, with D possibly matching TRBD1 (5 bases). CDR3 length equals 14 residues. CDR1 and CDR2 from the germline V gene are MDHEN and SYDVKM. V was cut by 6 bases and J by 3 bases, with 9 bases left in between. The CDR3 coding sequence is TGTGCCAGCAGAAACGGGGGCTATAATTCACCCCTCCACTTT. Translation gives CASRNGGYNSPLHF.

This rearrangement joins TRBV2 to TRBJ2-5; 7 bases agree with TRBD1. The CDR3 has 15 amino acids. Trimming at V came to 6 bases and at J to 5 bases, leaving 12 bases not matched to a gene. The V gene's germline CDR1 is SNHLY and CDR2 FYNNEI. The DNA of the CDR3 is TGTGCCAGCAGATTGACAGGGATTAGTGGTGAGACCCAGTACTTC. This sequence encodes CASRLTGISGETQYF.

Only one count was recorded for this clone. V gene TRBV10-3 combines with J gene TRBJ2-5; perhaps TRBD2 as D (6 bases). Gene TRBJ2-7 matches the end of the DNA better, so the J call may be wrong. CDR1 is ENHRY, CDR2 SYGVKD, per germline. The CDR3 has 14 residues. CDR3 in amino acids: CALSSSSGSYEQYF. CDR3 DNA sequence: TGTGCCCTTTCTTCGTCCAGCGGGTCTTACGAGCAGTACTTC.

This chain links TRBV19 with TRBJ1-5; 9 nucleotides agree with TRBD1. Germline V gene sequence: CDR1 LNHDA, CDR2 SQIVND (reference sequence). The CDR3 totals 15 residues. Trimming at V came to 3 bases and at J to 4 bases, leaving 4 bases not matched to a gene. DNA for the CDR3: TGTGCCAGTAGTATGGGGACAGGGCCTAATCAGCCCCAGCATTTT. This encodes CASSMGTGPNQPQHF. Filled out from reference TRBV19 and TRBJ1-5, the complete variable domain reads DGGITQSPKYLFRKEGQNVTLSCEQNLNHDAMYWYRQDPGQGLRLIYYSQIVNDFQKGDIAEGYSVSREKKESFPLTVTSAQKNPTAFYLCASSMGTGPNQPQHFGDGTRLSIL.

This sequence joins TRBV4-2 and TRBJ1-3, with D perhaps matching TRBD1 (5 bases). CDR1 and CDR2 from the germline V gene are LGHNA and YNFKEQ. CDR3 length equals 16 residues. Trimming removed 4 bases at V and 2 bases at J, with 15 bases between. This CDR3 is CASSRGSGGAGNTIYF. The CDR3 DNA follows: TGTGCCAGCAGCCGGGGGTCGGGGGGGGCTGGAAACACCATATATTTT.

This chain connects TRBV6-1 to TRBJ2-1; tentatively, D is TRBD2 (6 bases). Trimming cost V 2 bases and J 0 bases, with 17 bases left between them. Looked up from germline, CDR1 is MNHNS and CDR2 is SASEGT. The CDR3 has 18 amino acids. CDR3 in amino acids: CASSESIGGLSSYNEQFF. CDR3 sequence (DNA): TGTGCCAGCAGTGAATCGATCGGGGGTCTTAGCTCCTACAATGAGCAGTTCTTC.

The chain employs TRBV27 and TRBJ1-1; D uncertain. V was pared by 6 bases and J by 1 base, with 6 bases between. Germline V gene lookup returns CDR1 MNHEY and CDR2 SMNVEV (reference sequence). The CDR3 sequence is 12 residues long. The CDR3 sequence is CASRRGNTEAFF. CDR3 sequence (DNA): TGTGCCAGCAGGCGGGGGAACACTGAAGCTTTCTTT.

This chain links TRBV7-9 with TRBJ1-2; D perhaps matches TRBD1 (6 bases). The CDR3 sequence is 16 residues long. Per the germline V gene, CDR1 is SEHNR and CDR2 is FQNEAQ (reference sequence). The V gene lost 4 bases and the J gene lost 6 bases, with 21 bases spanning the gap. The CDR3: CASSSGAGGRWDGYTF. CDR3 bases: TGTGCCAGCAGCTCAGGGGCAGGAGGACGATGGGATGGCTACACCTTC.

The chain has TRBV6-1 and TRBJ1-2; the match to TRBD1 covers 12 bases. V lost 2 bases, J lost 8 bases, and 3 bases stayed unmatched. The CDR3 runs 14 residues. The V gene's germline CDR1 is MNHNS and CDR2 SASEGT. CDR3 coding DNA: TGTGCCAGCAGTGAAACCGGGACAGGGGGCGGCTACACCTTC. Translating gives CASSETGTGGGYTF.

The chain recombines TRBV6-1 with TRBJ2-7, with D perhaps matching TRBD2 (5 bases). Trimming left V 2 bases short and J 2 bases short, with 7 bases between. CDR3 length equals 13 residues. Germline lookup yields CDR1 MNHNS and CDR2 SASEGT. The CDR3 bases are TGTGCCAGCAGTGAATCGGGGACCTACGAGCAGTACTTC. As protein: CASSESGTYEQYF.

The chain joins TRBV6-5 to TRBJ2-2, with D possibly matching TRBD2 (6 bases). The V end lost 8 bases, the J end lost 6 bases, and 16 bases lay between the germline ends. Germline V gives CDR1 MNHEY, CDR2 SVGAGI. The CDR3 spans 14 residues. CDR3 sequence (DNA): TGTGCCAGCGGAGGGTCCTCGACTTCCGGGGAGCTGTTTTTT. The encoded protein is CASGGSSTSGELFF.

The V call is TRBV28, the J call TRBJ1-2; D is undetermined. CDR1 and CDR2 (germline): MDHEN, SYDVKM. The CDR3 extends over 14 amino acids. Trimming pared 4 bases from V and 8 bases from J, leaving 17 bases between. The CDR3: CASSSPDRDRGYTF. CDR3 bases: TGTGCCAGCAGTTCCCCGGACCGGGATCGGGGCTACACCTTC.

This clone was observed a handful of times. V gene TRBV7-2 combines with J gene TRBJ1-5; D gene uncertain. The V end was cut by 2 bases, the J end by 2 bases, with 10 bases between. Per germline, CDR1 SGHTA and CDR2 FQGNSA. CDR3 size: 15 residues. In DNA, the CDR3 is TGTGCCAGCAGCTTAACCGTAGCAGGCAATCAGCCCCAGCATTTT. Translated, it gives CASSLTVAGNQPQHF.

This chain uses TRBV10-3 with TRBJ2-7; 10 nucleotides match TRBD1. CDR1 ENHRY and CDR2 SYGVKD come from the germline V gene. With 8 bases clipped from V and 3 bases from J, the junction kept 1 base outside the gene matches. There are 12 residues in the CDR3. The CDR3 reads CAIGTGDYEQYF. The CDR3 DNA follows: TGTGCCATCGGGACAGGGGACTACGAGCAGTACTTC.

The rearrangement joins TRBV29-1 to TRBJ2-3; 7 bases fit TRBD2. V shed 1 base and J 1 base; nucleotides not matched to a gene: 5. Germline V gene lookup returns CDR1 SQVTM and CDR2 ANQGSEA. CDR3 length equals 15 residues. CDR3 bases: TGCAGCGTTGAAGGCAGAGGGAGGGGCACAGATACGCAGTATTTT. Translation gives CSVEGRGRGTDTQYF.

V is TRBV28 and J is TRBJ1-1; D perhaps matches TRBD1 (5 bases). Germline V gene lookup returns CDR1 MDHEN and CDR2 SYDVKM. The CDR3 contains 15 residues. Trimming left V 4 bases short and J 0 bases short, with 12 bases between. The CDR3 loop is CASSSPQDMNTEAFF. In DNA form, the CDR3 reads TGTGCCAGCAGTTCCCCACAGGACATGAACACTGAAGCTTTCTTT.

V gene TRBV19 combines with J gene TRBJ1-2; 7 bases are a match to TRBD1. The CDR3 covers 15 residues. In germline, CDR1 is LNHDA, CDR2 SQIVND (reference sequence). V was pared by 5 bases and J by 4 bases, with 10 bases of the junction left unmatched. The CDR3 region has the DNA TGTGCCAGTAGTCCGTGGGACAGAAGCCTCTATGGCTACACCTTC. It is translated as CASSPWDRSLYGYTF.

The V and J genes are TRBV6-1 and TRBJ1-4, with 8 positions matching TRBD1. The CDR3 runs to 11 residues. CDR1 and CDR2 from the germline V gene are MNHNS and SASEGT. V shed 11 bases and J 7 bases; nucleotides not matched to a gene: 3. The CDR3 sequence: CAGGQGEKLFF. For the CDR3, the DNA is TGTGCCGGCGGACAGGGTGAAAAACTGTTTTTT.

This rearrangement joins TRBV18 to TRBJ2-2; weak D call: TRBD1 (5 bases). Trimming cost V 3 bases and J 0 bases, with 8 bases left between them. Germline CDR1 reads KGHSH; CDR2 reads LQKENI. The CDR3 contains 15 residues. The CDR3 sequence is CASSPWTTNTGELFF. In nucleotides, the CDR3 is TGTGCCAGCTCACCCTGGACAACGAACACCGGGGAGCTGTTTTTT.

The chain joins TRBV29-1 to TRBJ1-2; 8 bases match TRBD1. The germline V gene has CDR1 SQVTM and CDR2 ANQGSEA. Trimming removed 1 base from V and 1 base from J; junction bases left unmatched: 8. CDR3 size: 16 residues. CDR3 region: CSVEVRIQGGNYGYTF. CDR3 in DNA: TGCAGCGTTGAAGTCCGTATACAGGGGGGTAACTATGGCTACACCTTC.

The V and J genes are TRBV5-4 and TRBJ2-1; 8 bases line up with TRBD2. The CDR3 has 15 amino acids. V was clipped by 5 bases and J by 4 bases; unmatched bases: 8. Germline V CDR1 and CDR2: SGHNT, YYREEE (reference sequence). CDR3 sequence: CASSSASGSYNEQFF. Written as DNA, the CDR3 is TGTGCCAGCAGTTCAGCTAGCGGGTCATACAATGAGCAGTTCTTC.

The V and J genes are TRBV9 and TRBJ2-2; D not certain. This CDR3 spans 16 amino acids. V lost 0 bases and J lost 2, with 11 bases in between. CDR1 SGDLS and CDR2 YYNGEE come from the germline V gene. The CDR3 loop is CASSVALASNTGELFF. DNA of the CDR3: TGTGCCAGCAGCGTAGCTTTGGCTTCCAACACCGGGGAGCTGTTTTTT.

The chain has TRBV11-2 and TRBJ2-7; the D gene is possibly TRBD1 (5 bases). The CDR3 is made up of 14 amino acids. V shed 5 bases and J shed 4 bases, with 15 bases lying between them. Germline V gene lookup returns CDR1 SGHAT and CDR2 FQNNGV. This CDR3 reads CASSLGQGKYEQYF. The CDR3 DNA reads TGTGCCAGCAGCCTCGGGCAGGGCAAATACGAGCAGTACTTC.

V usage is TRBV5-6 and J usage is TRBJ1-6, with 8 bases aligning to TRBD1. CDR1 is SGHDT, CDR2 YYEEEE, per germline. The CDR3 length is 16 residues. V gave up 1 base and J gave up 5 bases; unmatched junction bases: 5. The CDR3: CASSLRQGAHNSPLHF. In DNA, the CDR3 is TGTGCCAGCAGCTTGAGGCAGGGGGCCCATAATTCACCCCTCCACTTT. Based on the CDR3 plus reference TRBV5-6 and TRBJ1-6, the full variable domain is DAGVTQSPTHLIKTRGQQVTLRCSPKSGHDTVSWYQQALGQGPQFIFQYYEEEERQRGNFPDRFSGHQFPNYSSELNVNALLLGDSALYLCASSLRQGAHNSPLHFGNGTRLTVT.

The V call is TRBV7-3, the J call TRBJ2-5; TRBD1 might be the D (5 bases). Germline lookup yields CDR1 SGHTA and CDR2 FQGTGA. V lost 5 bases and J 4 bases, leaving 17 bases between the germline ends. The CDR3 loop spans 15 amino acids. This chain's CDR3 is CASSQGVGIRETQYF. The CDR3 DNA follows: TGTGCCAGCAGCCAAGGGGTGGGGATACGAGAGACCCAGTACTTC.

By frequency in the sample, this clone is medium-sized. The V gene is TRBV12-5, the J gene TRBJ1-1, with 8 nucleotides matching TRBD1. V was pared by 2 bases and J by 10 bases, with 6 bases of the junction left unmatched. Germline CDR1 reads LGHNT; CDR2 reads FRNRAP. This CDR3 comprises 13 residues. In DNA, the CDR3 is TGTGCTAGTGGTTTGAATTTCGGACAGGGAGCTTTCTTT. Amino acids: CASGLNFGQGAFF.